These 4 T cell receptor beta chains originate from one sample sequenced in a study of blood T cell repertoires in COVID-19. Measured with immunoSEQ multiplex PCR; TCRdb has only the in-frame clones, and not every one. The data hold roughly 260,000 clones, with approximately 90% observed a single time. Material: peripheral blood. All receptors derive from a man in his sixties who had recovered from COVID-19.

This rearrangement joins TRBV6-5 to TRBJ1-4; TRBD1 aligns across 10 bases. With 6 bases clipped from V and 8 bases from J, the junction kept 6 bases outside the gene matches. The CDR3 length is 14 residues. In germline, CDR1 is MNHEY, CDR2 SVGAGI. Here the CDR3 reads CASRMTGGEEKLFF. CDR3 nucleotides: TGTGCCAGCAGGATGACAGGGGGCGAGGAAAAACTGTTTTTT.

The rearrangement uses TRBV5-1 and TRBJ1-2; 8 bases are a match to TRBD1. This CDR3 spans 14 amino acids. V gave up 3 bases and J gave up 7 bases; unmatched junction bases: 8. Germline V gene data show CDR1 as SGHRS and CDR2 as YFSETQ. Here the CDR3 DNA reads TGCGCCAGCAGCTCAGGACAGGGCTGGCCTGGCTACACCTTC. Translated: CASSSGQGWPGYTF.

The chain uses TRBV14 and TRBJ1-2; D gene uncertain. Between the trimmed V and J ends, which lost 1 base and 4 bases, there was a span of 7 bases. This CDR3 is 13 amino acids long. CDR1 is SGHDN and CDR2 is FVKESK in the germline V gene. CDR3 sequence: CASSQVLSYGYTF. The CDR3 DNA follows: TGTGCCAGCAGCCAAGTTCTCTCCTATGGCTACACCTTC.

The chain links TRBV28 to TRBJ1-1, with D maybe TRBD1 (5 bases). The CDR3 spans 14 residues. Germline CDR1 and CDR2: MDHEN and SYDVKM. V lost 5 bases and J lost 2, with 12 bases in between. Here the CDR3 DNA reads TGTGCCAGCAGTCCTTGGGGGGAAAACACTGAAGCTTTCTTT. Translating it yields CASSPWGENTEAFF. Supplemented by reference TRBV28 and TRBJ1-1, the full variable domain reads DVKVTQSSRYLVKRTGEKVFLECVQDMDHENMFWYRQDPGLGLRLIYFSYDVKMKEKGDIPEGYSVSREKKERFSLILESASTNQTSMYLCASSPWGENTEAFFGQGTRLTVV.